The 24 T cell receptor beta chains given below trace back to one sample, sequenced in a study of memory CD4+ T cells and cytomegalovirus serostatus. Using immunoSEQ multiplex PCR, the repertoire was profiled, and TCRdb retains in-frame clones only, with some absent. The sample has approximately 74,000 clones, 75% to 80% seen once. The sort gate was single viable CD3+CD4+CD8-CD45RO+ cells for memory CD4+ T cells. Source material: memory CD4+ T cells from blood. Receptor source: an adult in good health and CMV-seropositive.

V usage is TRBV4-2 and J usage is TRBJ2-7; D not certain. The CDR3 runs 12 residues. Trimming removed 1 base from V and 6 bases from J, with 7 bases in between. Germline CDR1 LGHNA, CDR2 YNFKEQ. The CDR3 region is CASSQAQREQYF. CDR3 DNA: TGTGCCAGCAGCCAAGCGCAACGCGAGCAGTACTTC.

The chain recombines TRBV6-5 with TRBJ2-3; D tentatively fits TRBD1 or TRBD2 (5 bases each). The ends were cut back, 5 bases at V and 6 bases at J, with 18 bases in the middle. From germline, CDR1 is MNHEY and CDR2 SVGAGI. The CDR3 runs 15 residues. The DNA of the CDR3 is TGTGCCAGCAGTCGCGCGGGCCTCGAGGGGGATACGCAGTATTTT. Its protein is CASSRAGLEGDTQYF.

The gene calls are TRBV29-1 and TRBJ2-6, with D perhaps TRBD1 (6 bases). CDR3 length: 17 amino acids. V dropped 5 bases and J dropped 0 bases, with 17 bases sitting between them. CDR1 and CDR2 (germline): SQVTM, ANQGSEA. The CDR3 coding sequence is TGCAGCGTTTCCCCGACAGGCTTGACCTCTGGGGCCAACGTCCTGACTTTC. Protein product: CSVSPTGLTSGANVLTF.

The genes are TRBV5-4 and TRBJ2-4; no definite D call. Trimming took off 0 bases at V and 0 bases at J, with 10 bases between the two ends. CDR1 and CDR2 (germline): SGHNT, YYREEE (reference sequence). The CDR3 is 16 amino acids. CDR3 residues: CASSLGAEIAKNIQYF. The CDR3 region has the DNA TGTGCCAGCAGCTTGGGGGCAGAAATAGCCAAAAACATTCAGTACTTC.

The genes are TRBV28 and TRBJ1-6, with unresolved D. The CDR3 spans 12 residues. V was pared by 2 bases and J by 9 bases, with 5 bases between. Germline V gene lookup returns CDR1 MDHEN and CDR2 SYDVKM. In DNA form, the CDR3 reads TGTGCCAGCAGTTTACCCCCTTCACCCCTCCACTTT. Amino acid sequence: CASSLPPSPLHF.

The genes are TRBV5-1 and TRBJ1-5; D gene uncertain. The CDR3 runs 15 residues. Trimming removed 2 bases at V and 0 bases at J, with 9 bases between. Germline-derived CDR1 and CDR2 are SGHRS and YFSETQ. CDR3 protein: CASSLGGASNQPQHF. The DNA for the CDR3 is TGCGCCAGCAGCTTAGGCGGTGCTAGCAATCAGCCCCAGCATTTT.

V and J are TRBV30 and TRBJ2-2, with D tentatively TRBD2 (6 bases). V was pared by 7 bases and J by 2 bases, with 23 bases between. Germline V gene sequence: CDR1 GTSNPN, CDR2 SVGIG (reference sequence). There are 17 residues in the CDR3. CDR3 loop: CASRPGLTNLNTGELFF. The CDR3 region has the DNA TGTGCCTCACGTCCGGGACTGACCAATCTCAACACCGGGGAGCTGTTTTTT.

CDR3 region: CASSQDGAGRETQYF. CDR3 DNA sequence: TGTGCCAGCAGCCAAGATGGGGCCGGGCGGGAGACCCAGTACTTC. The gene calls are TRBV4-2 and TRBJ2-5; D may be TRBD1 (5 bases). This CDR3 is built from 15 residues. In germline, CDR1 is LGHNA, CDR2 YNFKEQ. With 0 bases removed from V and 5 bases from J, the gap between germline ends came to 13 bases.

This chain links TRBV5-1 with TRBJ2-2; 8 nucleotides align to TRBD2. The CDR3 consists of 15 residues. The V gene's germline CDR1 is SGHRS and CDR2 YFSETQ. Trimming at V came to 4 bases and at J to 1 base, leaving 3 bases not matched to a gene. CDR3 nucleotide sequence: TGCGCCAGCAGCCGAGCGGGGGTGAACACCGGGGAGCTGTTTTTT. Residues: CASSRAGVNTGELFF.

The chain uses TRBV7-9 and TRBJ1-1; D unclear. Per germline, CDR1 SEHNR and CDR2 FQNEAQ (reference sequence). The CDR3 is 13 amino acids. V dropped 2 bases and J dropped 5 bases, with 9 bases sitting between them. Here the CDR3 DNA reads TGTGCCAGCAGCTTACTCGAAGGAACTGAAGCTTTCTTT. Residues: CASSLLEGTEAFF.

This clone is a singleton in its sample. One end of the junction varies from germline; a read error may be responsible. CDR3 sequence reads: CAIGTGPPDVF. The CDR3 nucleotides read TGTGCCATCGGGACAGGGCCACCAGATGTATTC. This chain joins TRBV10-3 and TRBJ2-7; 9 nucleotides agree with TRBD1. This CDR3 contains 11 residues. CDR1 and CDR2 from the germline V gene are ENHRY and SYGVKD.

The chain is built from TRBV25-1 and TRBJ1-1; D remains ambiguous. CDR1 MGHDK and CDR2 SYGVNS come from the germline V gene. CDR3 length: 15 amino acids. With 3 bases removed from V and 6 bases from J, the gap between germline ends came to 17 bases. The CDR3 is CASSDLGQKSAEAFF. DNA for the CDR3: TGTGCCAGCAGTGATTTAGGGCAGAAGAGCGCTGAAGCTTTCTTT.

The chain combines TRBV15 with TRBJ1-1, with D perhaps TRBD1 (5 bases). The length of the CDR3 is 14 residues. In germline, CDR1 is LNHNV, CDR2 YYDKDF (reference sequence). Trimming left V 3 bases short and J 0 bases short, with 8 bases between. CDR3 region: CATSSPGLNTEAFF. CDR3 sequence (DNA): TGTGCCACCAGCAGCCCGGGGCTGAACACTGAAGCTTTCTTT.

The chain combines TRBV11-1 with TRBJ2-7, with D perhaps matching TRBD1 (6 bases). The CDR3 consists of 15 residues. Trimming removed 5 bases at V and 0 bases at J, with 14 bases between. Germline-derived CDR1 and CDR2 are SGHAT and FQDESV (reference sequence). This CDR3 reads CASSLRDTPSYEQYF. The CDR3 DNA follows: TGTGCCAGCAGCCTACGGGACACCCCCTCCTACGAGCAGTACTTC.

V usage is TRBV4-2 and J usage is TRBJ2-7; 11 nucleotides line up with TRBD2. The CDR3 is 18 amino acids. The germline CDR1 and CDR2 sequences are LGHNA and YNFKEQ. Trimming at V came to 0 bases and at J to 3 bases, leaving 10 bases not matched to a gene. CDR3 sequence (DNA): TGTGCCAGCAGCCAAGAGCCAGGAGCTAGCGGGAGGAGCTACGAGCAGTACTTC. Translating gives CASSQEPGASGRSYEQYF.

J is TRBJ1-2 and V is TRBV14, with D unclear. The CDR3 length is 12 residues. Germline CDR1 and CDR2: SGHDN and FVKESK. Between the trimmed V and J ends, which lost 1 base and 2 bases, there was a span of 2 bases. CDR3 residues: CASSQGNYGYTF. The CDR3 DNA reads as TGTGCCAGCAGCCAAGGAAACTATGGCTACACCTTC. Combining the CDR3 with reference TRBV14 and TRBJ1-2 gives the whole variable domain EAGVTQFPSHSVIEKGQTVTLRCDPISGHDNLYWYRRVMGKEIKFLLHFVKESKQDESGMPNNRFLAERTGGTYSTLKVQPAELEDSGVYFCASSQGNYGYTFGSGTRLTVV.

The chain links TRBV6-5 to TRBJ2-2; TRBD1 is a possible D gene (6 bases). Germline V gene lookup returns CDR1 MNHEY and CDR2 SVGAGI. Trimming removed 0 bases at V and 5 bases at J, with 13 bases between. The CDR3 covers 16 residues. In DNA form, the CDR3 reads TGTGCCAGCAGTTACTCTAAAACAGGGATAACCGGGGAGCTGTTTTTT. It codes for CASSYSKTGITGELFF.

V and J are TRBV5-6 and TRBJ2-3; no reliable D call. Trimming took 2 bases from V and 2 from J, leaving 15 bases between them. The CDR3 contains 16 residues. Germline V gene lookup returns CDR1 SGHDT and CDR2 YYEEEE. This chain's CDR3 is CASSLQTHGPTDTQYF. CDR3 DNA sequence: TGTGCCAGCAGCTTACAGACACATGGACCCACAGATACGCAGTATTTT.

The gene calls are TRBV6-1 and TRBJ1-1, with D possibly matching TRBD1 (5 bases). The CDR3 is made up of 15 amino acids. V was trimmed by 0 bases and J by 9 bases, leaving 17 bases between them. CDR1 is MNHNS, CDR2 SASEGT, per germline. As DNA, the CDR3 is TGTGCCAGCAGTGAAGCGGGGGGGTCAGGACGGAAAGCTTTCTTT. Translation gives CASSEAGGSGRKAFF.

The CDR3 here is CASSPGTGFSYEQYF. The CDR3 DNA reads TGTGCCAGCAGTCCCGGGACAGGGTTTTCCTACGAGCAGTACTTC. The V call is TRBV6-5, the J call TRBJ2-7; 9 positions agree with TRBD1. The CDR3 extends over 15 amino acids. The ends lost 5 bases at V and 1 base at J; junction bases unmatched: 6. Germline V lookup: CDR1 MNHEY, CDR2 SVGAGI.

J is TRBJ1-4 and V is TRBV5-6; tentatively, D is TRBD1 (5 bases). This CDR3 is built from 13 residues. Between the trimmed V and J ends, which lost 5 bases and 3 bases, there was a span of 8 bases. Germline-derived CDR1 and CDR2 are SGHDT and YYEEEE. CDR3 DNA sequence: TGTGCCAGCAGTGGGGCAGCTAATGAAAAACTGTTTTTT. Translation: CASSGAANEKLFF.

CDR3 bases: TGTGCCAGCAGTGTTAGGGCGTGGGGGACTAATGAAAAACTGTTTTTT. The encoded protein is CASSVRAWGTNEKLFF. The chain employs TRBV6-1 and TRBJ1-4, with a weak D call TRBD1 (5 bases). This CDR3 has 16 amino acids. V lost 4 bases and J lost 2, with 14 bases in between. Germline CDR1 and CDR2: MNHNS and SASEGT.

This clone was counted only a few times. This chain links TRBV7-3 with TRBJ1-2; D not resolved. The CDR3 length is 14 residues. V gave up 5 bases and J gave up 4 bases, with 14 bases separating them. From germline, CDR1 is SGHTA and CDR2 FQGTGA. CDR3 nucleotide sequence: TGTGCCAGCAGCCCCGCAGGAAGGGCCTATGGCTACACCTTC. Encoded protein: CASSPAGRAYGYTF.

This clone was seen only once. V usage is TRBV11-2 and J usage is TRBJ2-2; the match to TRBD1 covers 7 bases. The V gene end was trimmed by 1 base and the J gene end by 4 bases; junction bases not matched to a gene: 3. Per the germline V gene, CDR1 is SGHAT and CDR2 is FQNNGV. The CDR3 runs to 15 residues. The CDR3, as DNA: TGTGCCAGCAGCTTAGGACAGGGTGTCACCGGGGAGCTGTTTTTT. It is translated as CASSLGQGVTGELFF.